This TCR beta chain was sequenced in a study of blood T cell repertoires in COVID-19. At the level of the study: T cells, B-cell-depleted T cells, or PBMCs supplied cDNA or gDNA.

J gave up 4 bases and V 2 bases, and 4 bases lay outside the gene matches. Germline V CDR1 and CDR2: SGDLS, YYNGEE. The CDR3 is made up of 16 amino acids. Authors' processing steps: It was from reference gene primer amplification that nucleated cell counts were estimated. The table came from immunoSEQ multiplex PCR; TCRdb's copy has only in-frame clones and leaves some out. V and J calls and clone size are copied from that table; D and trimming were computed from the DNA. This table holds 110,000 to 150,000 clones, roughly 80% found once. The sample comprised peripheral blood. The rearrangement joins TRBV9 to TRBJ2-3; TRBD2 aligns across 13 bases. This TCR came from a man between 50 and 59 years old with active or convalescent COVID-19. The CDR3 region is CASSVPLAGGADTQYF. DNA for the CDR3: TGTGCCAGCAGCGTCCCACTAGCGGGGGGGGCAGATACGCAGTATTTT. Combining the CDR3 with reference TRBV9 and TRBJ2-3 gives the whole variable domain DSGVTQTPKHLITATGQRVTLRCSPRSGDLSVYWYQQSLDQGLQFLIQYYNGEERAKGNILERFSAQQFPDLHSELNLSSLELGDSALYFCASSVPLAGGADTQYFGPGTRLTVL.